These T cell receptor beta chains were read from a single sample in a study of long-term antiretroviral therapy in people with HIV. Assay used: immunoSEQ multiplex PCR; TCRdb lists only in-frame clones, some missing. This table has about 24,000 clones, about 80% appearing once. Sequences were derived from unsorted PBMCs, sampled 1.2 years after starting antiretroviral therapy. All receptors derive from a woman aged 35 to 49 with HIV. Each CDR3 is given with its conserved first and last residue. The D gene is left open where the match is weak. For some rows the clone size is stated as once, few or many, or as a class when expanded; others skip it.

TRBV2,TRBJ1-2,.,.,CASTSETHGYTF,TGTGCCAGCACTAGCGAGACTCATGGCTACACCTTC
TRBV6-1,TRBJ2-3,.,.,CASSEVSGLPTDTQYF,TGTGCCAGCAGTGAAGTTAGCGGCCTCCCCACAGATACGCAGTATTTT
TRBV4-3,TRBJ1-4,.,.,CASSQDEGVREKLFF,TGCGCCAGCAGCCAAGATGAGGGGGTTCGAGAAAAACTGTTTTTT
TRBV4-3,TRBJ1-4,once,.,CASSQTPGEGEKLFF,TGCGCCAGCAGCCAAACTCCAGGGGAAGGTGAAAAACTGTTTTTT
TRBV28,TRBJ1-2,.,.,CASSFQRANYGYTF,TGTGCCAGCAGTTTTCAACGCGCTAACTATGGCTACACCTTC
TRBV30,TRBJ1-3,.,.,CAWSRDSSGNTIYF,TGTGCCTGGAGTCGAGACAGCTCTGGAAACACCATATATTTT
TRBV4-1,TRBJ2-1,.,TRBD2,CASSQARTSGRVGNEQFF,TGCGCCAGCAGCCAAGCCCGGACTAGCGGGAGGGTCGGCAATGAGCAGTTCTTC
TRBV19,TRBJ1-2,.,.,CASSAYGRANYGYTF,TGTGCCAGTAGTGCCTACGGGAGAGCTAACTATGGCTACACCTTC
TRBV4-3,TRBJ2-1,.,.,CASSKSSSYNEQFF,TGCGCCAGCAGCAAATCTAGCTCCTACAATGAGCAGTTCTTC
TRBV27,TRBJ2-1,.,.,CASSFSQGYNEQFF,TGTGCCAGCAGTTTTTCACAGGGTTACAATGAGCAGTTCTTC
TRBV11-2,TRBJ2-5,.,.,CASSLGARSWETQYF,TGTGCCAGCAGCTTAGGGGCCCGGTCGTGGGAGACCCAGTACTTC
TRBV5-4,TRBJ2-2,.,TRBD2,CASSHGTSGGNTGELFF,TGTGCCAGCAGCCACGGGACTAGCGGGGGAAACACCGGGGAGCTGTTTTTT
TRBV7-9,TRBJ2-7,few,TRBD1,CASSFPGQDSYEQYF,TGTGCCAGCAGCTTCCCTGGACAGGACTCCTACGAGCAGTACTTC
TRBV4-1,TRBJ1-4,.,.,CASSQEAGRLFF,TGCGCCAGCAGCCAAGAAGCCGGGAGACTGTTTTTT
TRBV5-6,TRBJ2-6,.,.,CASSLGRSGANVLTF,TGTGCCAGCAGCTTGGGTCGCTCTGGGGCCAACGTCCTGACTTTC
TRBV25-1,TRBJ1-5,.,TRBD1,CASSDAGTGGPQPQHF,TGTGCCAGCAGTGACGCTGGGACAGGGGGCCCCCAGCCCCAGCATTTT
TRBV4-3,TRBJ1-3,few,.,CASSHFGNTIYF,TGCGCCAGCAGCCATTTTGGAAACACCATATATTTT
TRBV7-8,TRBJ1-5,.,.,CASSLYQGSQPQHF,TGTGCCAGCAGCTTATACCAGGGATCTCAGCCCCAGCATTTT
TRBV5-6,TRBJ2-5,.,.,CASSLVRGGDYQETQYF,TGTGCCAGCAGCTTGGTGAGGGGCGGGGACTACCAAGAGACCCAGTACTTC
TRBV7-2,TRBJ2-2,.,TRBD1,CASSLWVDRGPANTGELFF,TGTGCCAGCAGCTTATGGGTTGACAGGGGGCCGGCGAACACCGGGGAGCTGTTTTTT
TRBV7-8,TRBJ1-1,few,.,CASSLGVENTEAFF,TGTGCCAGCAGCCTCGGTGTGGAGAACACTGAAGCTTTCTTT
TRBV7-9,TRBJ1-1,once,TRBD1,CASSVGQGDTEAFF,TGTGCCAGCAGCGTGGGACAGGGAGACACTGAAGCTTTCTTT